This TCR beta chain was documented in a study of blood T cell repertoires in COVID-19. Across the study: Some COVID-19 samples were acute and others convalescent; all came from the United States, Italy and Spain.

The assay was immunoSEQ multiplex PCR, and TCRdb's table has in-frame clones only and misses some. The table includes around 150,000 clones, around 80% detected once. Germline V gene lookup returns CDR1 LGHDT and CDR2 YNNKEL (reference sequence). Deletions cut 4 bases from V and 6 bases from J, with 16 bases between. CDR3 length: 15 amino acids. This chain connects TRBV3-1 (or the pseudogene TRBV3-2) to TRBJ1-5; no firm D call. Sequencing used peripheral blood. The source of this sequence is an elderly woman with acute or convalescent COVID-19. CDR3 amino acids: CASSLDSGGFQPQHF. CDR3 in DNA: TGTGCCAGCAGCCTCGACTCTGGCGGGTTTCAGCCCCAGCATTTT.